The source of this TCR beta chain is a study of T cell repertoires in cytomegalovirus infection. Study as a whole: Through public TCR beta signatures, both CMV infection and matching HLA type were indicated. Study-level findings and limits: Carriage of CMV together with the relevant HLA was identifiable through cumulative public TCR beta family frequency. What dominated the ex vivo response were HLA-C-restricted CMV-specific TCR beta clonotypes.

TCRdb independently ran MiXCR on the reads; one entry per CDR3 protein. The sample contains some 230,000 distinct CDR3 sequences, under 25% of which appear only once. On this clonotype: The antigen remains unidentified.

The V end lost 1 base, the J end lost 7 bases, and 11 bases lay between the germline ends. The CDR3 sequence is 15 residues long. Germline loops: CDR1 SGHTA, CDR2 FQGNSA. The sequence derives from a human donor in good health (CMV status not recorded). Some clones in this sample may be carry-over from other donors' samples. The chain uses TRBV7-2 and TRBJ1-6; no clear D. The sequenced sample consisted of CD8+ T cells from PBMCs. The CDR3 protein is CASSLGRGLNSPLHF. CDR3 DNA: TGTGCCAGCAGCTTAGGGCGAGGCCTCAATTCACCCCTCCACTTT.